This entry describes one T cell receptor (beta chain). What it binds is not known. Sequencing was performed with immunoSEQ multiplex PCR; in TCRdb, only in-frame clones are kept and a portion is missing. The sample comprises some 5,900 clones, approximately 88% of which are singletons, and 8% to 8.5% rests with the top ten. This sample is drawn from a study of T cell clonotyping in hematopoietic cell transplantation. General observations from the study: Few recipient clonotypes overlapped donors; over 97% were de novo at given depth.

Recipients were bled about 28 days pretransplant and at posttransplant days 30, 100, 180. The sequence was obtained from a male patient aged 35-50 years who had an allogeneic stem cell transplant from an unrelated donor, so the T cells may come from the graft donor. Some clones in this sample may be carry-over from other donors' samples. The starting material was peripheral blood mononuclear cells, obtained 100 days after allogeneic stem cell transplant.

This CDR3 reads CASSTGFRQNRNQPQHF. DNA of the CDR3: TGTGCCAGCAGCACTGGATTCAGACAGAATAGAAATCAGCCCCAGCATTTT. The chain recombines TRBV7-2 with TRBJ1-5; perhaps TRBD1 as D (5 bases). CDR1 is SGHTA, CDR2 FQGNSA, per germline. CDR3 length: 17 residues. V lost 5 bases and J lost 4, with 21 bases in between.